This T cell receptor (beta chain) appears in the sequencing data of a study of metastatic and nonmetastatic thyroid tumors. Study details: Patients with malignant and benign thyroid disease provided blood and tumor or nodule tissue, whose repertoires were compared.

General study results and limits: Reported TCR beta diversity, measured in blood and tumor, was significantly higher for malignant thyroid tumors than for benign nodules.

Germline CDR1 is MDHEN and CDR2 is SYDVKM. Trimming took 3 bases from V and 9 from J; bases not matched to a gene: 5. The CDR3 has 14 amino acids. By share, this clone ranks as medium-sized. Its antigen is still unknown. How the authors handled the data: It was from CDR3 differences across clinicopathological groups that a distant-metastasis classifier for papillary thyroid cancer was built. Using MiXCR, TCRdb reanalyzed the PCR reads. These V and J calls derive from TCRdb rather than the authors' analysis. The table has about 38,000 clones, less than 30% seen once. Every patient was untreated before thyroid surgery.

The sample comprised blood. The V and J genes are TRBV28 and TRBJ1-6; 7 bases match TRBD1. The sequence was collected from a male donor with papillary thyroid cancer or a benign thyroid nodule (not recorded which). Some clones in this sample may be carry-over from other donors' samples. This chain's CDR3 is CASSFPYRGSPLHF. For the CDR3, the DNA is TGTGCCAGCAGTTTTCCCTACAGGGGTTCACCCCTCCACTTT.